These 22 T cell receptor beta chains were sequenced from one sample in a study of breast tumors, draining lymph nodes, adjacent tissues. Samples came from axillary lymph nodes draining the breast cancer. TCRdb analysed the multiplex PCR reads with MiXCR anew, one entry per CDR3 protein. The data show some 100,000 distinct CDR3 sequences, around 20% seen once. The sequenced sample consisted of axillary lymph node tissue. These receptors all come from a female donor with breast cancer. Some clones in this sample may be carry-over from other donors' samples.

This clonotype came up many times. This rearrangement joins TRBV2 to TRBJ2-7; tentatively, D is TRBD1 or TRBD2 (7 bases each). Trimming pared 11 bases from V and 2 bases from J, leaving 19 bases between. CDR1 SNHLY and CDR2 FYNNEI come from the germline V gene. The CDR3 runs to 14 residues. The CDR3 spells CAAGEGAGAYEQYF. In DNA, the CDR3 is TGTGCCGCAGGGGAGGGGGCTGGAGCCTACGAGCAGTACTTC.

The chain couples TRBV20-1 to TRBJ1-2, with TRBD1 matching 7 bases. The V gene end was trimmed by 6 bases and the J gene end by 12 bases; junction bases not matched to a gene: 16. CDR1 is DFQATT, CDR2 SNEGSKA, per germline (reference sequence). CDR3 length: 13 residues. CDR3 nucleotides: TGCAGTGCCCCGGATAGGGGGCTAAGGGGCCACACCTTC. Translation: CSAPDRGLRGHTF.

This clonotype turned up a few times. The CDR3 DNA follows: TGTGCCAGCAGCCAAGCTCACGGGACTCACCTGGGCTATGGCTACACCTTC. Translating gives CASSQAHGTHLGYGYTF. This chain joins TRBV14 and TRBJ1-2; maybe TRBD1 (5 bases). CDR1 and CDR2 (germline): SGHDN, FVKESK. The V gene lost 1 base and the J gene lost 4 bases, with 19 bases spanning the gap. This CDR3 has 17 residues.

Comments on this clonotype: This may stem from a read error, because a much larger clone lies one nucleotide away. The CDR3 protein is CASGTSTDEKLFF. CDR3 DNA: TGTGCCAGCGGAACTTCAACTGATGAAAAACTGTTTTTT. The gene calls are TRBV7-2 and TRBJ1-4; D unclear. The length of the CDR3 is 13 residues. Per the germline V gene, CDR1 is SGHTA and CDR2 is FQGNSA.

This clonotype was counted at least ten times. The chain couples TRBV7-9 to TRBJ2-7; D perhaps matches TRBD1 (8 bases). The V and J ends lost 5 bases and 7 bases respectively, with 18 bases between them. Germline values: CDR1 SEHNR, CDR2 FQNEAQ (reference sequence). This CDR3 is built from 14 residues. CDR3 protein: CASSPRTGRVEQYF. DNA for the CDR3: TGTGCCAGCAGCCCGCGGACAGGGAGGGTGGAGCAGTACTTC.

This clonotype has a count of ten or more. The V call is TRBV19, the J call TRBJ2-3; D ambiguous. Germline V gives CDR1 LNHDA, CDR2 SQIVND (reference sequence). The CDR3 totals 11 residues. V lost 4 bases and J lost 6, with 5 bases in between. In DNA, the CDR3 is TGTGCCAGTAGTACAATTGATACGCAGTATTTT. As protein: CASSTIDTQYF.

This clonotype was counted ten times or more. The chain employs TRBV6-2 or TRBV6-3 and TRBJ2-5, with D perhaps matching TRBD1 (5 bases). In germline, CDR1 is MNHEY, CDR2 SVGEGT. This CDR3 region has 15 residues. Trimming removed 8 bases at V and 5 bases at J, with 21 bases between. The CDR3 DNA sequence: TGTGCCAGCGCCCGAACCCGACAGCCCGGGGAGACCCAGTACTTC. Translation: CASARTRQPGETQYF.

This clonotype was detected ten times or more. The chain recombines TRBV19 with TRBJ1-5; D perhaps matches TRBD1 (6 bases). Looked up from germline, CDR1 is LNHDA and CDR2 is SQIVND (reference sequence). This CDR3 region has 14 residues. The V and J ends lost 4 bases and 3 bases respectively, with 10 bases between them. DNA of the CDR3: TGTGCCAGTAGTAAACAGGGATCCAATCAGCCCCAGCATTTT. It is translated as CASSKQGSNQPQHF.

This clonotype was counted at least ten times. The chain joins TRBV9 to TRBJ2-5, with TRBD1 matching 7 bases. Trimming cost V 4 bases and J 0 bases; bases outside gene matches: 6. The CDR3 has 15 amino acids. Germline V gives CDR1 SGDLS, CDR2 YYNGEE. CDR3 in DNA: TGTGCCAGCAGCCTAACAGGGGCGTACCAAGAGACCCAGTACTTC. It yields the protein CASSLTGAYQETQYF.

This clonotype was counted between two and nine times. This chain connects TRBV20-1 to TRBJ2-7; 14 nucleotides align to TRBD2. Germline-derived CDR1 and CDR2 are DFQATT and SNEGSKA (reference sequence). With V trimmed by 8 bases and J by 13 bases, 16 bases remained unmatched. The CDR3 is 14 amino acids. CDR3 bases: TGCAGTCTAAGCCCTCCCGGGACTAGCGGGAGCCCTTACTTC. The encoded protein is CSLSPPGTSGSPYF.

This clonotype was picked up many times. The rearrangement links TRBV2 to TRBJ1-5, with 7 bases that match TRBD1. This CDR3 contains 13 residues. The germline gives CDR1 SNHLY, CDR2 FYNNEI. With 8 bases clipped from V and 9 bases from J, the junction kept 10 bases outside the gene matches. The CDR3 loop is CASLGQVEGPQHF. DNA of the CDR3: TGTGCCAGCCTAGGACAGGTGGAGGGGCCCCAGCATTTT.

The chain has TRBV28 and TRBJ2-3; D is unresolved. The V and J ends lost 10 bases and 2 bases respectively, with 10 bases between them. Germline CDR1 and CDR2: MDHEN and SYDVKM. This CDR3 region has 12 residues. The CDR3 DNA sequence: TGTGCCACCTTAACCAACACAGATACGCAGTATTTT. Translated, it gives CATLTNTDTQYF.

The chain has TRBV28 and TRBJ1-2, with TRBD1 matching over 8 bases. This CDR3 contains 18 residues. Germline V lookup: CDR1 MDHEN, CDR2 SYDVKM. J lost 3 bases, V lost 7 bases, and 19 bases had no gene match. DNA for the CDR3: TGTGCCAGCAACCTCGGACAGGGCATCCCCCGGCTGGACTATGGCTACACCTTC. It codes for CASNLGQGIPRLDYGYTF.

This clonotype was recorded at least ten times. V gene TRBV5-1 combines with J gene TRBJ2-3, with D perhaps matching TRBD2 (6 bases). This CDR3 is 15 amino acids long. Germline loops: CDR1 SGHRS, CDR2 YFSETQ. The ends were cut back, 0 bases at V and 8 bases at J, with 16 bases in the middle. The CDR3 DNA is TGCGCCAGCAGCTTGGAAGGCGGGAAGGGCCGTACGCAGTATTTT. Translation: CASSLEGGKGRTQYF.

This clonotype showed up many times. The rearrangement uses TRBV6-1 and TRBJ1-4; tentatively, D is TRBD1 (6 bases). The V gene lost 7 bases and the J gene lost 6 bases, with 15 bases spanning the gap. The CDR3 runs 14 residues. CDR1 and CDR2 (germline): MNHNS, SASEGT. CDR3 loop: CASNNRDKYEKLFF. The CDR3 DNA reads TGTGCCAGCAATAACCGGGACAAGTATGAAAAACTGTTTTTT.

The V and J genes are TRBV6-6 and TRBJ2-4, with TRBD1 matching over 8 bases. Germline assignment: CDR1 MNHNY and CDR2 SVGAGI (reference sequence). Trimming at V came to 5 bases and at J to 4 bases, leaving 7 bases not matched to a gene. The CDR3 has 15 residues. Here the CDR3 reads CASSHGDRSKNIQYF. The CDR3 DNA follows: TGTGCCAGCAGTCATGGGGACAGGTCGAAAAACATTCAGTACTTC.

Concerning this clonotype itself: A much larger clone is a single base away; this may be a read error. J is TRBJ1-2 and V is TRBV30; D possibly corresponds to TRBD1 (5 bases). CDR3 length: 13 amino acids. Germline CDR1 is GTSNPN and CDR2 is SVGIG (reference sequence). Between the trimmed V and J ends, which lost 5 bases and 1 base, there was a span of 11 bases. The CDR3 region has the DNA TGTGCCTGGTGTAGGGACTTTAACTATGGCTACACCTTC. This sequence encodes CAWCRDFNYGYTF.

This clonotype was detected many times. The V and J genes are TRBV9 and TRBJ2-3; the D is unclear. The CDR3 runs to 11 residues. Germline V CDR1 and CDR2: SGDLS, YYNGEE. V was clipped by 3 bases and J by 2 bases, with 1 base between them. CDR3 loop: CASSDTDTQYF. For the CDR3, the DNA is TGTGCCAGCAGCGACACAGATACGCAGTATTTT. Full variable domain (outside the CDR3, taken from reference TRBV9 and TRBJ2-3): DSGVTQTPKHLITATGQRVTLRCSPRSGDLSVYWYQQSLDQGLQFLIQYYNGEERAKGNILERFSAQQFPDLHSELNLSSLELGDSALYFCASSDTDTQYFGPGTRLTVL.

As for this clonotype: This may be a read error, as it is one base from a much larger clone. The genes are TRBV2 and TRBJ1-5, with D possibly TRBD1 on 6 matching bases. The V gene's germline CDR1 is SNHLY and CDR2 FYNNEI. V lost 8 bases to trimming and J lost 7 bases, with 18 bases between them. CDR3 length: 14 amino acids. CDR3 bases: TGTGCCAGCGCCCGGGGGGGCGTAGGGCAGCCCCAGCATTTT. Translating it yields CASARGGVGQPQHF.

A note on this clonotype: A clone one base away is much larger, so this may be a read error. The limits of the CDR3 on the DNA are not certain, so only TCRdb's listed CDR3 is given. The chain recombines TRBV29-1 with TRBJ2-2; the D segment call TRBD2 is taken from the table without a DNA check. The germline V gene has CDR1 SQVTM and CDR2 ANQGSEA. Termini included, the CDR3 measures 12 amino acids. CDR3 residues: CSVGRGTGELLF.

A remark on this clonotype: A much bigger clone sits one base away, suggesting this may be a read error. The chain joins TRBV5-1 to TRBJ2-1, with D possibly called TRBD1 or TRBD2 (5 bases each). The CDR3 covers 16 residues. Germline V gene lookup returns CDR1 SGHRS and CDR2 YFSETQ. The CDR3 nucleotides are TGCGCCAGCAGCTTGTTGGGGGAAAGCTCCTACAATGAGCGGTTCTTC. This translates into CASSLLGESSYNERFF.

This clonotype was counted at least ten times. The V gene is TRBV7-8, the J gene TRBJ2-3; 10 nucleotides line up with TRBD2. Trimming at V came to 2 bases and at J to 0 bases, leaving 8 bases not matched to a gene. Germline values: CDR1 SGHVS, CDR2 FQNEAQ. The CDR3 is 18 amino acids. In nucleotides, the CDR3 is TGTGCCAGCAGCTTAAGGGTCCTAGCGGGGGAAAGCACAGATACGCAGTATTTT. Encoded protein: CASSLRVLAGESTDTQYF.